Following are 22 T cell receptor beta chains from one sample sequenced in a study of blood T cells in healthy people across ages. Then a second PCR, running about 7 to 11 cycles, was carried out with a sample-barcoded 5' primer and a J-beta primer mix. TCRdb re-derived calls from the 5' RACE reads in MiXCR, one entry per CDR3 protein. Of approximately 1.5 million distinct CDR3 sequences in the sample, about 42% were seen once. The source material was blood. The receptors here all came from a woman under 30 in good health.

The gene calls are TRBV6-5 and TRBJ2-1, with D unresolved. Per the germline V gene, CDR1 is MNHEY and CDR2 is SVGAGI. Trimming left V 2 bases short and J 5 bases short, with 7 bases between. The length of the CDR3 is 13 residues. CDR3 sequence reads: CASSYGHNNEQFF. The CDR3 DNA reads as TGTGCCAGCAGTTACGGCCACAACAATGAGCAGTTCTTC.

The V gene is TRBV20-1, the J gene TRBJ1-2, with TRBD1 identical over 7 bases. J was trimmed by 11 bases and V by 4 bases; bases with no gene match: 10. The CDR3 has 12 residues. Looked up from germline, CDR1 is DFQATT and CDR2 is SNEGSKA (reference sequence). The CDR3 loop reads CSAKTGFGGYTF. Here the CDR3 DNA reads TGCAGTGCTAAGACAGGGTTCGGAGGGTACACCTTC.

About this clonotype: Possible read error: a much larger clone is one base away. This chain joins TRBV7-8 and TRBJ1-5, with TRBD1 as a possible D gene (5 bases). There are 16 residues in the CDR3. Trimming shortened V by 5 bases and J by 0 bases, and 14 bases separated the two germline ends. The germline CDR1 and CDR2 sequences are SGHVS and FQNEAQ. CDR3 protein: CASSPRTLDSNQPQHF. The DNA of the CDR3 is TGTGCCAGCAGCCCCAGGACACTGGATAGCAATCAGCCCCAGCATTTT.

At least ten counts were recorded for this clonotype. The CDR3 sequence is CATSDSGQADTEAFF. CDR3 nucleotides: TGTGCCACCAGTGACTCTGGACAGGCGGACACTGAAGCTTTCTTT. The rearrangement links TRBV24-1 to TRBJ1-1; TRBD1 matches 7 bases. The CDR3 totals 15 residues. Germline V lookup: CDR1 KGHDR, CDR2 SFDVKD. Losses at the gene ends were 4 bases for V and 3 bases for J; bases not matched to a gene: 7.

This clonotype appeared a few times. The chain combines TRBV29-1 with TRBJ1-4; D uncertain. Germline CDR1 and CDR2: SQVTM and ANQGSEA. Trimming took off 5 bases at V and 7 bases at J, with 17 bases between the two ends. The CDR3 extends over 14 amino acids. The chain's CDR3 is CSVQSGRSGEKLFF. The DNA of the CDR3 is TGCAGCGTTCAATCCGGGCGGTCGGGTGAAAAACTGTTTTTT.

This chain connects TRBV28 to TRBJ2-4; perhaps D is TRBD1 or TRBD2 (7 bases each). Trimming removed 4 bases from V and 5 bases from J, with 15 bases in between. The CDR3 has 15 residues. Per the germline V gene, CDR1 is MDHEN and CDR2 is SYDVKM. This CDR3 reads CASSSGGGDQNIQYF. The DNA for the CDR3 is TGTGCCAGCAGTTCAGGGGGGGGCGACCAAAACATTCAGTACTTC. Full variable domain (rest looked up from reference TRBV28 and TRBJ2-4): DVKVTQSSRYLVKRTGEKVFLECVQDMDHENMFWYRQDPGLGLRLIYFSYDVKMKEKGDIPEGYSVSREKKERFSLILESASTNQTSMYLCASSSGGGDQNIQYFGAGTRLSVL.

This clonotype was recorded once. The chain is built from TRBV29-1 and TRBJ2-7; 7 positions match TRBD2. V lost 4 bases and J lost 4; bases outside the gene matches: 10. The CDR3 totals 14 residues. Germline CDR1 SQVTM, CDR2 ANQGSEA. CDR3 loop: CSVVYGEGTYEQYF. The CDR3 region has the DNA TGCAGCGTTGTATACGGGGAGGGGACTTACGAGCAGTACTTC.

The CDR3 here is CASRQGLAGLTDTQYF. The CDR3 DNA sequence: TGTGCCAGCAGACAGGGACTAGCGGGGCTGACAGATACGCAGTATTTT. This chain joins TRBV3-1 and TRBJ2-3; TRBD2 aligns across 13 bases. The CDR3 is 16 amino acids. Germline CDR1 and CDR2: LGHDT and YNNKEL (reference sequence). Trimming took 6 bases from V and 3 from J; bases not matched to a gene: 6.

The sample holds a few counts of this clonotype. V gene TRBV27 combines with J gene TRBJ2-7; 8 bases match TRBD1. This CDR3 contains 15 residues. V lost 6 bases, J lost 1 base, and 8 bases stayed unmatched. The V gene's germline CDR1 is MNHEY and CDR2 SMNVEV (reference sequence). DNA for the CDR3: TGTGCCAGCAGCCGAGACAGGGGAGGTTCCTACGAGCAGTACTTC. Translating it yields CASSRDRGGSYEQYF.

The chain combines TRBV20-1 with TRBJ2-1; D possibly corresponds to TRBD2 (5 bases). Germline V CDR1 and CDR2: DFQATT, SNEGSKA (reference sequence). The CDR3 contains 13 residues. V was cut by 5 bases and J by 5 bases, with 13 bases left in between. The CDR3 nucleotides are TGCAGTGCTCCCAAGCGGCCTAACAATGAGCAGTTCTTC. The encoded protein is CSAPKRPNNEQFF.

Only a few counts were recorded for this clonotype. The chain carries TRBV9 and TRBJ2-6; no firm D call. Germline CDR1 is SGDLS and CDR2 is YYNGEE. The length of the CDR3 is 15 residues. Trimming cost V 5 bases and J 0 bases, with 9 bases left between them. CDR3 coding DNA: TGTGCCAGCAGTCGAAGAGCCTCTGGGGCCAACGTCCTGACTTTC. Amino acid sequence: CASSRRASGANVLTF.

In regard to this clonotype: Being one base from a much bigger clone, this may be a read error. This sequence joins TRBV29-1 and TRBJ2-1; D remains unclear. CDR1 SQVTM and CDR2 ANQGSEA come from the germline V gene. The CDR3 runs 13 residues. Written as DNA, the CDR3 is TGCAGCGTTGCACAAAGCTCCTACAGTGAGCAGTTCTTC. Amino acids: CSVAQSSYSEQFF.

Only a few counts were recorded for this clonotype. J is TRBJ2-4 and V is TRBV29-1; TRBD2 might be the D (6 bases). Per the germline V gene, CDR1 is SQVTM and CDR2 is ANQGSEA. Trimming pared 5 bases from V and 13 bases from J, leaving 18 bases between. The CDR3 covers 12 residues. CDR3 sequence: CSVNPTSSEQYF. The CDR3 DNA is TGCAGCGTTAACCCGACTAGTTCTGAGCAGTACTTC. The full variable domain, its missing parts supplied by reference TRBV29-1 and TRBJ2-4, is SAVISQKPSRDICQRGTSLTIQCQVDSQVTMMFWYRQQPGQSLTLIATANQGSEATYESGFVIDKFPISRPNLTFSTLTVSNMSPEDSSIYLCSVNPTSSEQYFGAGTRLSVL.

V usage is TRBV7-9 and J usage is TRBJ1-2; tentative D call: TRBD1 (5 bases). Trimming shortened V by 4 bases and J by 11 bases, and 17 bases separated the two germline ends. Germline CDR1 SEHNR, CDR2 FQNEAQ (reference sequence). The CDR3 is 13 amino acids. CDR3 loop: CASSYQGQSKYTF. CDR3 DNA: TGTGCCAGCAGCTACCAGGGTCAGTCGAAGTACACCTTC.

The chain couples TRBV6-2 or TRBV6-3 to TRBJ2-5, with no clear D. The V end lost 5 bases, the J end lost 4 bases, and 17 bases lay between the germline ends. The CDR3 covers 15 residues. In germline, CDR1 is MNHEY, CDR2 SVGEGT. The CDR3, as DNA: TGTGCCAGCAGTCGCGTGCTAGGGCTCGGAGAGACCCAGTACTTC. Translated: CASSRVLGLGETQYF.

There are a few counts of this clonotype. CDR3 in DNA: TGCGCCAGCAGCCAAGGGGACACAACCACTCGCTACGAGCAGTACTTC. Translation gives CASSQGDTTTRYEQYF. This rearrangement joins TRBV4-1 to TRBJ2-7; tentative D call: TRBD1 (6 bases). Trimming removed 1 base from V and 3 bases from J, with 16 bases in between. The CDR3 runs to 16 residues. Germline CDR1 is MGHRA and CDR2 is YSYEKL.

The chain recombines TRBV12-3 or TRBV12-4 with TRBJ1-4; no definite D call. Trimming left V 6 bases short and J 0 bases short, with 8 bases between. This CDR3 has 14 amino acids. The CDR3 coding sequence is TGTGCCAGCAGCCAAAGTGCAACTAATGAAAAACTGTTTTTT. Amino acid sequence: CASSQSATNEKLFF.

The chain links TRBV20-1 to TRBJ2-5, with D unclear. The CDR3 contains 14 residues. V lost 1 base, J lost 0 bases, and 9 bases lay in between. CDR1 is DFQATT and CDR2 is SNEGSKA in the germline V gene (reference sequence). CDR3 nucleotides: TGCAGTGCTAGAGTGGATAGCAACCAAGAGACCCAGTACTTC. This gives the protein CSARVDSNQETQYF.

This rearrangement joins TRBV6-2 or TRBV6-3 to TRBJ1-1; 11 bases match TRBD1. CDR3 length: 16 amino acids. The trim removed 0 bases at V and 7 bases at J, leaving 7 bases unmatched. Germline V gives CDR1 MNHEY, CDR2 SVGEGT. The CDR3 here is CASSYSGQGVSGEAFF. CDR3 bases: TGTGCCAGCAGTTACTCGGGACAGGGGGTTTCAGGTGAAGCTTTCTTT.

In the case of this clonotype: At one boundary the junction diverges from the germline segment, which might be a read error. The chain is built from TRBV6-2 or TRBV6-3 and TRBJ1-1; D is possibly TRBD1 (5 bases). Germline V gene sequence: CDR1 MNHEY, CDR2 SVGEGT. CDR3 length equals 15 residues. This CDR3 reads CASSYSHGGETEAFF. The CDR3 coding sequence is TGTGCCAGCAGCTACTCCCACGGGGGAGAGACTGAAGCTTTCTTT.

This chain joins TRBV7-9 and TRBJ2-7, with D hard to call. Trimming stripped 1 base from V and 0 bases from J, with 10 bases between. The CDR3 sequence is 15 residues long. Germline V gives CDR1 SEHNR, CDR2 FQNEAQ (reference sequence). CDR3 DNA sequence: TGTGCCAGCAGCTTAGGAGCTCCCAGCTCCTACGAGCAGTACTTC. Amino acid sequence: CASSLGAPSSYEQYF.

The gene calls are TRBV30 and TRBJ2-4, with unresolved D. The V end lost 3 bases, the J end lost 13 bases, and 13 bases lay between the germline ends. Germline values: CDR1 GTSNPN, CDR2 SVGIG (reference sequence). The CDR3 has 11 amino acids. For the CDR3, the DNA is TGTGCCTGGAGCTTCTTGGGTGAGCAGTACTTC. Translation gives CAWSFLGEQYF.